One and the same sample provided the 27 T cell receptor beta chains below, sequenced in a study of read filtering for tumor transcriptome and immune sequencing. The library was built from about 0.4 ug RNA with molecular barcoded adaptors for alpha/delta and beta/gamma chains. TCRdb processed the reads anew with MiXCR; each CDR3 protein has one entry. The repertoire holds about 130,000 distinct CDR3 sequences, under 15% seen once, with approximately 10% in the top ten. Sequenced: a population of CD138-negative cells sorted from bone marrow. The receptors were sampled from a donor at least 40 years old with multiple myeloma.

The V and J genes are TRBV30 and TRBJ1-3; no firm D call. Between the trimmed V and J ends, which lost 4 bases and 2 bases, there was a span of 9 bases. Germline CDR1 and CDR2: GTSNPN and SVGIG (reference sequence). This CDR3 contains 13 residues. CDR3 nucleotide sequence: TGTGCCTGGATAGAAGAGGCTGGAAACACCATATATTTT. Translating gives CAWIEEAGNTIYF.

In its sample, this clonotype was seen many times. The genes are TRBV7-2 and TRBJ1-1; no firm D call. V lost 2 bases, J lost 2 bases, and 6 bases lay in between. This CDR3 comprises 13 residues. Germline CDR1 reads SGHTA; CDR2 reads FQGNSA. DNA for the CDR3: TGTGCCAGCAGCTTAAGTCGAAACACTGAAGCTTTCTTT. Its protein product is CASSLSRNTEAFF.

This clonotype was seen ten or more times. V is TRBV7-2 and J is TRBJ2-2, with D unresolved. In germline, CDR1 is SGHTA, CDR2 FQGNSA. V lost 0 bases and J lost 4, with 3 bases in between. The CDR3 has 13 amino acids. The CDR3 DNA sequence: TGTGCCAGCAGCTTAGCCGTCACCGGGGAGCTGTTTTTT. Its protein is CASSLAVTGELFF.

At least ten counts were recorded for this clonotype. The V and J genes are TRBV20-1 and TRBJ1-1; D gene unclear. CDR1 is DFQATT and CDR2 is SNEGSKA in the germline V gene (reference sequence). The CDR3 runs to 12 residues. V was trimmed by 0 bases and J by 3 bases, leaving 5 bases between them. The CDR3 nucleotides are TGCAGTGCTAGAGAGGCCCACACTGAAGCTTTCTTT. Translated: CSAREAHTEAFF.

This clonotype occurred many times. The chain carries TRBV4-1 and TRBJ2-5; D is uncertain. This CDR3 has 13 amino acids. Germline V gene sequence: CDR1 MGHRA, CDR2 YSYEKL. The ends were cut back, 4 bases at V and 5 bases at J, with 11 bases in the middle. CDR3 amino acids: CASSPTVGETQYF. CDR3 bases: TGCGCCAGCAGCCCAACCGTCGGGGAGACCCAGTACTTC.

Comment on this clonotype: This could be a read error, since a much larger clone is one nucleotide away. V and J are TRBV28 and TRBJ1-5, with D possibly matching TRBD1 (5 bases). V was pared by 8 bases and J by 9 bases, with 11 bases between. The CDR3 totals 11 residues. Germline-derived CDR1 and CDR2 are MDHEN and SYDVKM. CDR3 in DNA: TGTGCCAGCCGGGAGGGGAGGCCCCAGCATTTT. Its translation is CASREGRPQHF.

Many counts were recorded for this clonotype. The chain joins TRBV7-9 to TRBJ1-4, with 12 bases fitting TRBD1. CDR3 length: 16 residues. J was trimmed by 6 bases and V by 5 bases; bases with no gene match: 7. CDR1 is SEHNR, CDR2 FQNEAQ, per germline (reference sequence). CDR3 loop: CASSRRDRGRDEKLFF. The CDR3 nucleotides are TGTGCCAGCAGCCGACGGGACAGGGGGCGTGATGAAAAACTGTTTTTT.

This clonotype has a handful of counts. This rearrangement joins TRBV20-1 to TRBJ2-5, with 9 bases lining up with TRBD2. Per the germline V gene, CDR1 is DFQATT and CDR2 is SNEGSKA (reference sequence). V shed 6 bases and J 2 bases; nucleotides not matched to a gene: 7. The CDR3 is 14 residues long. CDR3: CSASRLAGQETQYF. The CDR3 DNA reads as TGCAGTGCGAGCCGGCTAGCGGGGCAAGAGACCCAGTACTTC.

Many counts were recorded for this clonotype. The chain has TRBV18 and TRBJ1-1; 8 positions match TRBD1. The CDR3 extends over 15 amino acids. V gave up 1 base and J gave up 2 bases; unmatched junction bases: 3. Germline loops: CDR1 KGHSH, CDR2 LQKENI. The CDR3 DNA is TGTGCCAGCTCACCACTCAGGGGGCGAAACACTGAAGCTTTCTTT. Protein product: CASSPLRGRNTEAFF.

This clonotype was counted at least ten times. The chain is built from TRBV12-3 or TRBV12-4 and TRBJ1-1; 7 nucleotides match TRBD1. CDR3 length: 15 amino acids. Unmatched junction bases numbered 6, after V lost 4 bases and J lost 1 base. The chain's CDR3 is CASSSADRSNTEAFF. CDR3 DNA sequence: TGTGCCAGCAGTTCCGCGGACAGGTCGAACACTGAAGCTTTCTTT.

The CDR3 DNA is TGCAGCGACCAGGGACAGGTTGCCTACAATGAGCAGTTCTTC. It encodes CSDQGQVAYNEQFF. This chain links TRBV29-1 with TRBJ2-1, with 8 bases matching TRBD1. With V trimmed by 7 bases and J by 2 bases, 7 bases remained unmatched. Germline CDR1 and CDR2: SQVTM and ANQGSEA. CDR3 length: 14 residues.

The chain joins TRBV5-1 to TRBJ1-1; D is ambiguous. CDR1 is SGHRS and CDR2 is YFSETQ in the germline V gene. The CDR3 spans 15 residues. V lost 4 bases to trimming and J lost 5 bases, with 18 bases between them. CDR3 sequence reads: CASSPYLGDRTEAFF. CDR3 bases: TGCGCCAGCAGCCCTTACCTCGGAGATAGGACTGAAGCTTTCTTT.

With respect to this clonotype: This is likely a read error, given that the CDR3 carries no conserved phenylalanine or tryptophan at its end. V gene TRBV7-2 combines with J gene TRBJ2-5, with D perhaps being TRBD1 or TRBD2 (6 bases each). The CDR3 spans 16 residues. CDR1 and CDR2 (germline): SGHTA, FQGNSA. The V gene lost 3 bases and the J gene lost 4 bases, with 18 bases spanning the gap. The CDR3 spells CASSFLGGGGGETQYL. CDR3 nucleotides: TGTGCCAGCAGCTTTCTGGGAGGAGGGGGAGGAGAGACCCAGTACCTC.

This clonotype occurred many times. The chain combines TRBV12-3 or TRBV12-4 with TRBJ2-1; the D is unclear. Trimming took off 3 bases at V and 9 bases at J, with 12 bases between the two ends. This CDR3 contains 13 residues. The CDR3 DNA reads TGTGCCAGCAGTTTTAGGGTGGAAAGTGAGCAGTTCTTC. Encoded protein: CASSFRVESEQFF.

V is TRBV10-1 and J is TRBJ2-5; 10 nucleotides match TRBD2. V shed 6 bases and J 2 bases; nucleotides not matched to a gene: 9. The CDR3 sequence is 16 residues long. Germline CDR1 and CDR2: WNHNN and SYGVQD (reference sequence). This chain's CDR3 is CASSDISGGAQETQYF. In nucleotides, the CDR3 is TGCGCCAGCAGCGACATCAGCGGGGGGGCTCAAGAGACCCAGTACTTC.

This chain connects TRBV20-1 to TRBJ2-5, with a tentative D call TRBD1 (5 bases). The CDR3 covers 13 residues. The V and J ends lost 7 bases and 2 bases respectively, with 14 bases between them. In germline, CDR1 is DFQATT, CDR2 SNEGSKA (reference sequence). CDR3 sequence reads: CSVDTRFQETQYF. Written as DNA, the CDR3 is TGCAGTGTGGACACTCGTTTTCAAGAGACCCAGTACTTC.

There are many counts of this clonotype. This CDR3 is CASSFDSGAKSTGELFF. The CDR3 bases are TGTGCCAGCAGCTTCGACTCCGGGGCCAAGTCCACCGGGGAGCTGTTTTTT. The J gene is TRBJ2-2, the V gene TRBV11-1; possibly TRBD1 or TRBD2 for D (5 bases each). CDR1 SGHAT and CDR2 FQDESV come from the germline V gene (reference sequence). The length of the CDR3 is 17 residues. Trimming took 3 bases from V and 4 from J, leaving 18 bases between them.

This clonotype came up a few times. The rearrangement uses TRBV12-3 or TRBV12-4 and TRBJ2-5; D is ambiguous. This CDR3 has 13 amino acids. Trimming pared 0 bases from V and 5 bases from J, leaving 7 bases between. This CDR3 reads CASSLAFGETQYF. The CDR3 DNA sequence: TGTGCCAGCAGTTTAGCGTTCGGGGAGACCCAGTACTTC.

Comments on this clonotype: A much more abundant neighbour one base away suggests this may be a read error. The J gene is TRBJ1-4, the V gene TRBV29-1; the D is unclear. Germline assignment: CDR1 SQVTM and CDR2 ANQGSEA. The CDR3 loop spans 11 amino acids. The V and J ends lost 4 bases and 4 bases respectively, with 4 bases between them. As DNA, the CDR3 is TGCAGCGTTGGGGTTAATGAAAAACTGTTTTTT. This encodes CSVGVNEKLFF.

A note on this clonotype: Since a much larger clone is just one base distant, this may be a read error. V is TRBV6-1 and J is TRBJ2-1; 7 nucleotides match TRBD2. The germline gives CDR1 MNHNS, CDR2 SASEGT. The CDR3 runs 14 residues. CDR3 region: CATSRDYSYNEQSF. The DNA for the CDR3 is TGTGCCACCTCCCGGGACTACTCCTACAATGAGCAGTCCTTC.

This clonotype was seen a handful of times. At one end, the junction sequence differs from germline, possibly due to a read error. This chain links TRBV10-3 with TRBJ2-1; TRBD2 agrees at 14 bases. Germline V gives CDR1 ENHRY, CDR2 SYGVKD. The CDR3 spans 19 residues. Written as DNA, the CDR3 is TGTGCCATCAGCGGAGGACTAGCGGGAGGTTTAGGCCCCTACGATGAGCAGTTCTTC. Protein sequence: CAISGGLAGGLGPYDEQFF.

The sample holds many counts of this clonotype. This chain joins TRBV7-2 and TRBJ2-3; possible D gene TRBD1, 6 bases. Germline CDR1 is SGHTA and CDR2 is FQGNSA. This CDR3 has 13 residues. V was shortened by 5 bases and J by 3 bases, with 9 bases between the two germline ends. The CDR3 loop is CASSLQGTDTQYF. CDR3 DNA: TGTGCCAGCAGCCTTCAGGGGACAGATACGCAGTATTTT.

This clonotype came up many times. V and J are TRBV29-1 and TRBJ2-7, with TRBD1 as a possible D gene (6 bases). CDR3 length: 14 amino acids. From germline, CDR1 is SQVTM and CDR2 ANQGSEA. V lost 4 bases and J 7 bases, leaving 20 bases between the germline ends. The CDR3 loop reads CSVARWQGSGEQYF. CDR3 coding DNA: TGCAGCGTTGCTCGGTGGCAGGGGTCCGGGGAGCAGTACTTC.

This clonotype was observed many times. The rearrangement uses TRBV29-1 and TRBJ2-1, with 7 bases lining up with TRBD1. V lost 7 bases, J lost 2 bases, and 11 bases stayed unmatched. The CDR3 has 15 residues. Germline-derived CDR1 and CDR2 are SQVTM and ANQGSEA. CDR3: CSGSTGTVAYNEQFF. DNA for the CDR3: TGCAGCGGCTCGACCGGGACAGTCGCCTACAATGAGCAGTTCTTC.

Regarding this clonotype: This could be a read error, since a much larger clone is one nucleotide away. V gene TRBV5-1 combines with J gene TRBJ2-7, with D perhaps TRBD2 (5 bases). Germline-derived CDR1 and CDR2 are SGHRS and YFSETQ. The CDR3 totals 12 residues. The CDR3 protein is CTSSTDWDEQYF. In nucleotides, the CDR3 is TGCACCAGCAGCACGGACTGGGACGAGCAGTACTTC. The full variable domain, with the rest looked up from reference TRBV5-1 and TRBJ2-7, is KAGVTQTPRYLIKTRGQQVTLSCSPISGHRSVSWYQQTPGQGLQFLFEYFSETQRNKGNFPGRFSGRQFSNSRSEMNVSTLELGDSALYLCTSSTDWDEQYFGPGTRLTVT.

Only a few counts were recorded for this clonotype. The V call is TRBV7-8, the J call TRBJ2-3; D gene uncertain. Trimming cost V 2 bases and J 0 bases, with 12 bases left between them. The CDR3 has 16 amino acids. Germline assignment: CDR1 SGHVS and CDR2 FQNEAQ. The CDR3 spells CASSLSWGVSTDTQYF. For the CDR3, the DNA is TGTGCCAGCAGCTTATCCTGGGGTGTTAGCACAGATACGCAGTATTTT. Looking up the rest from reference TRBV7-8 and TRBJ2-3 gives the full variable domain: GAGVSQSPRYKVAKRGQDVALRCDPISGHVSLFWYQQALGQGPEFLTYFQNEAQLDKSGLPSDRFFAERPEGSVSTLKIQRTQQEDSAVYLCASSLSWGVSTDTQYFGPGTRLTVL.

This clonotype was observed at least ten times. The rearrangement uses TRBV6-5 and TRBJ2-1; unclear D gene. Germline-derived CDR1 and CDR2 are MNHEY and SVGAGI. CDR3 length equals 11 residues. The V end was cut by 4 bases, the J end by 10 bases, with 8 bases between. The CDR3, as DNA: TGTGCCAGCAGTTTGGCGGAGGAGCAGTTCTTC. Encoded protein: CASSLAEEQFF.